The sequence of this T cell receptor (beta chain) was determined in a study of CD8 T cells in ankylosing spondylitis. Points on this clonotype: Its antigen is unknown.

TCRdb passed the 5' RACE reads through MiXCR, listing each CDR3 protein once. The sample carries around 770,000 distinct CDR3 sequences, about 11% recorded once. Overall study findings and caveats: Apparently characteristic of ankylosing spondylitis blood was a TCR beta motif (roughly eight highly homologous variants).

Trimming shortened V by 7 bases and J by 0 bases, and 10 bases separated the two germline ends. This CDR3 contains 13 residues. Per germline, CDR1 DFQATT and CDR2 SNEGSKA (reference sequence). The TCR was taken from a male donor with ankylosing spondylitis. The rearrangement links TRBV20-1 to TRBJ2-4, with D unresolved. Material: blood, either unsorted or a sorted T cell fraction (not recorded which). CDR3 nucleotides: TGCAGTGTCCTGACTTCAGCCAAAAACATTCAGTACTTC. It encodes CSVLTSAKNIQYF.